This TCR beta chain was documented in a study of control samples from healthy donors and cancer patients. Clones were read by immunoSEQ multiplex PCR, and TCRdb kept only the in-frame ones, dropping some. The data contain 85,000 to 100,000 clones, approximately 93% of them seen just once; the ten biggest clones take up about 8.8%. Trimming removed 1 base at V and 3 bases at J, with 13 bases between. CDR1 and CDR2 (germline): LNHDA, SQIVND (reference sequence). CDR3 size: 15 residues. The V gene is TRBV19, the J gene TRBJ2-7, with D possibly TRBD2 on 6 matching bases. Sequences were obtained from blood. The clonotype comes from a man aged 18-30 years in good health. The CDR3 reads CASSIAGEGYYEQYF. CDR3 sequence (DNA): TGTGCCAGTAGTATAGCGGGAGAGGGGTACTACGAGCAGTACTTC. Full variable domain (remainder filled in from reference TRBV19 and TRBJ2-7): DGGITQSPKYLFRKEGQNVTLSCEQNLNHDAMYWYRQDPGQGLRLIYYSQIVNDFQKGDIAEGYSVSREKKESFPLTVTSAQKNPTAFYLCASSIAGEGYYEQYFGPGTRLTVT.